What follows are 13 T cell receptor beta chains derived from one specimen sequenced in a study of PD-L1 blockade in urothelial cancer. Sequencing used immunoSEQ multiplex PCR; TCRdb keeps in-frame clones, though not all of them. The sample lists around 100,000 clones; approximately 90% were seen once. The time point denotes: peripheral blood 6 weeks after treatment start. The starting material was PBMCs, obtained around atezolizumab (anti-PD-L1) treatment. The origin of the receptors is a man in his 60s with urothelial cancer.

This chain links TRBV6-5 with TRBJ2-1; 7 positions agree with TRBD2. This CDR3 is built from 15 residues. Germline V gene lookup returns CDR1 MNHEY and CDR2 SVGAGI. V lost 6 bases and J lost 2; bases outside the gene matches: 7. The CDR3 nucleotides read TGTGCCAGCAGATTTAGCGGGTTTACCTACAATGAGCAGTTCTTC. Translating gives CASRFSGFTYNEQFF.

The CDR3 spells CASSSGEGGETEAFF. The CDR3 DNA reads TGTGCCAGCTCATCCGGGGAGGGAGGCGAAACTGAAGCTTTCTTT. The chain couples TRBV18 to TRBJ1-1; D remains ambiguous. V dropped 5 bases and J dropped 5 bases, with 18 bases sitting between them. Germline values: CDR1 KGHSH, CDR2 LQKENI. This CDR3 spans 15 amino acids.

V is TRBV4-1 and J is TRBJ2-3; the match to TRBD1 covers 7 bases. With V trimmed by 1 base and J by 9 bases, 10 bases remained unmatched. The CDR3 is 15 amino acids. Germline V gene data show CDR1 as MGHRA and CDR2 as YSYEKL. The CDR3 sequence: CASSQVDRDLKTQYF. CDR3 bases: TGCGCCAGCAGCCAAGTCGACAGGGACCTTAAGACGCAGTATTTT.

The CDR3 DNA follows: TGTGCCAGCAGCTGGGACAGACTAAACAATGAGCAGTTCTTC. It codes for CASSWDRLNNEQFF. The chain recombines TRBV11-3 with TRBJ2-1; 7 bases match TRBD1. The V segment lost 4 bases and the J segment 5 bases; nucleotides outside the gene matches: 5. Germline assignment: CDR1 SGHNT and CDR2 YENEEA. The CDR3 has 14 amino acids.

The chain has TRBV7-8 and TRBJ1-2; 7 nucleotides agree with TRBD1. CDR1 is SGHVS, CDR2 FQNEAQ, per germline. The V and J ends lost 3 bases and 4 bases, in that order; junction bases with no gene match: 5. The length of the CDR3 is 14 residues. The CDR3 is CASSFDRDSYGYTF. The DNA for the CDR3 is TGTGCCAGCAGCTTCGACAGGGACAGCTATGGCTACACCTTC.

This clone was detected only once. The chain uses TRBV2 and TRBJ2-1; 7 nucleotides align to TRBD2. The CDR3 is made up of 15 amino acids. The trim removed 6 bases at V and 8 bases at J, leaving 13 bases unmatched. The germline gives CDR1 SNHLY, CDR2 FYNNEI. The DNA for the CDR3 is TGTGCCAGCAGCCGAGTGGGCGGGAGATCGGATGAGCAGTTCTTC. It is translated as CASSRVGGRSDEQFF.

The CDR3 region has the DNA TGCGCCAGCAGCCCAAGACTAGTTGTGAATGAGCAGTTCTTC. The encoded protein is CASSPRLVVNEQFF. The rearrangement uses TRBV5-1 and TRBJ2-1, with D tentatively TRBD2 (6 bases). Trimming took off 4 bases at V and 7 bases at J, with 15 bases between the two ends. Germline CDR1 is SGHRS and CDR2 is YFSETQ. The CDR3 is 14 amino acids.

The table lists this clone with a few counts. V usage is TRBV19 and J usage is TRBJ2-1; no definite D call. The germline gives CDR1 LNHDA, CDR2 SQIVND (reference sequence). The CDR3 is 13 amino acids. V lost 5 bases and J lost 5, with 10 bases in between. CDR3 in DNA: TGTGCCAGTAGTCTCAACACCGACAATGAGCAGTTCTTC. Translating gives CASSLNTDNEQFF.

This chain links TRBV6-1 with TRBJ2-1, with 9 bases fitting TRBD1. The germline V gene has CDR1 MNHNS and CDR2 SASEGT. V shed 2 bases and J 13 bases; nucleotides not matched to a gene: 12. The CDR3 is made up of 15 amino acids. In nucleotides, the CDR3 is TGTGCCAGCAGTGAAATTGTCCACGGGACAGGGAACCAGTTCTTC. The encoded protein is CASSEIVHGTGNQFF.

The chain carries TRBV5-6 and TRBJ1-5; 10 nucleotides line up with TRBD1. V lost 2 bases to trimming and J lost 11 bases; unmatched junction nucleotides: 13. The CDR3 runs to 16 residues. CDR1 and CDR2 from the germline V gene are SGHDT and YYEEEE. For the CDR3, the DNA is TGTGCCAGCAGCTTCGCCGGGACAGGGGTCCGGACGTCCCAGCATTTT. Translated: CASSFAGTGVRTSQHF.

The chain couples TRBV28 to TRBJ2-7; TRBD2 matches 13 bases. Trimming took 6 bases from V and 7 from J; bases not matched to a gene: 9. Germline V CDR1 and CDR2: MDHEN, SYDVKM. The CDR3 length is 15 residues. The CDR3 DNA sequence: TGTGCCAGCAGCACACTAGCGGGAGGGGTGAGGGAGCAGTACTTC. It is translated as CASSTLAGGVREQYF.

A single count supports this clone. J is TRBJ2-1 and V is TRBV13; D might be TRBD2 (5 bases). Per the germline V gene, CDR1 is PRHDT and CDR2 is FYEKMQ (reference sequence). This CDR3 is built from 16 residues. Trimming cost V 0 bases and J 2 bases, with 11 bases left between them. CDR3 nucleotides: TGTGCCAGCAGCTTAGGCTCCGGGGTGACCTACAATGAGCAGTTCTTC. It is translated as CASSLGSGVTYNEQFF.

The chain has TRBV7-7 and TRBJ2-3; tentatively, D is TRBD2 (5 bases). V dropped 1 base and J dropped 6 bases, with 14 bases sitting between them. Germline CDR1 is SSHAT and CDR2 is FNYEAQ (reference sequence). The CDR3 is made up of 15 amino acids. CDR3 sequence: CASSLGPDSSDTQYF. The CDR3 nucleotides are TGTGCCAGCAGCTTAGGACCGGACTCCTCTGATACGCAGTATTTT.